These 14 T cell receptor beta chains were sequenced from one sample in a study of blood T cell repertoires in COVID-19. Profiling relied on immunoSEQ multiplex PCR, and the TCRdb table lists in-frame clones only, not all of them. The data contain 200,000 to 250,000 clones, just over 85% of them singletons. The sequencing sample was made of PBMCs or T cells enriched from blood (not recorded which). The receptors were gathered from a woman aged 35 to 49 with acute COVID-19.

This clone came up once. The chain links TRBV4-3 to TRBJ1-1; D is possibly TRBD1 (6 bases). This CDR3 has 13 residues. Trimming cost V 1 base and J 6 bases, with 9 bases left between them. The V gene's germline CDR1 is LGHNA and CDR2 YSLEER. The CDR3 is CASSQAGTSEAFF. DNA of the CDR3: TGCGCCAGCAGCCAAGCTGGGACATCTGAAGCTTTCTTT.

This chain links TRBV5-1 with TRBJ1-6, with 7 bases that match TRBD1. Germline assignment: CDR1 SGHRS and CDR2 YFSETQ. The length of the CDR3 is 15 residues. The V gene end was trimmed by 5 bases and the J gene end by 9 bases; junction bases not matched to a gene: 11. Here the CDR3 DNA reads TGCGCCAGCAGTAAAACAGGGGAATCGGTTTCACCCCTCCACTTT. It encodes CASSKTGESVSPLHF.

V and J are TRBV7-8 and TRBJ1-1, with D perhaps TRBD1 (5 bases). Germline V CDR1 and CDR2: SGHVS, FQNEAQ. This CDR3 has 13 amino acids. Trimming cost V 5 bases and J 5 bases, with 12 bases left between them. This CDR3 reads CASSGAVGTEAFF. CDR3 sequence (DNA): TGTGCCAGCAGCGGGGCAGTTGGAACTGAAGCTTTCTTT.

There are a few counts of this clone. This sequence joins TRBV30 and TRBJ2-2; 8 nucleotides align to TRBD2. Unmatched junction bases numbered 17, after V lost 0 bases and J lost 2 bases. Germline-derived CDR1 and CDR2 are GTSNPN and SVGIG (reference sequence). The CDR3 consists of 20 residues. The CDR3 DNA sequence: TGTGCCTGGAGTGTTGGGGTCTTCCAGCGGGGGCGCCCAAACACCGGGGAGCTGTTTTTT. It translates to CAWSVGVFQRGRPNTGELFF.

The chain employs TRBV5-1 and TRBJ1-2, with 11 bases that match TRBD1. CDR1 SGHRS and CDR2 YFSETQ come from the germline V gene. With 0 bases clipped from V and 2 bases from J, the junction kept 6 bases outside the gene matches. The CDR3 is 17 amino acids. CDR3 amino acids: CASSLAYRDRGNYGYTF. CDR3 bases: TGCGCCAGCAGCTTGGCCTACCGGGACAGGGGGAACTATGGCTACACCTTC. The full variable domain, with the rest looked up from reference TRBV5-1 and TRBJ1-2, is KAGVTQTPRYLIKTRGQQVTLSCSPISGHRSVSWYQQTPGQGLQFLFEYFSETQRNKGNFPGRFSGRQFSNSRSEMNVSTLELGDSALYLCASSLAYRDRGNYGYTFGSGTRLTVV.

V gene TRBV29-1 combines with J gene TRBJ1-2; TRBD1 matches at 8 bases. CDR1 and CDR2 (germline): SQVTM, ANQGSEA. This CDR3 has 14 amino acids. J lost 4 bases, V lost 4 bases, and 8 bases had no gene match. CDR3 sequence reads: CSVGDRPFLYGYTF. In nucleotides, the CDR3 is TGCAGCGTTGGGGACAGGCCCTTTCTCTATGGCTACACCTTC.

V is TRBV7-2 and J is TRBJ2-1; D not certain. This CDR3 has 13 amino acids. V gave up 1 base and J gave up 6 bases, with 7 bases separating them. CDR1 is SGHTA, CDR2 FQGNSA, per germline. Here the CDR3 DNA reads TGTGCCAGCAGCTTAGGTCGTAGCAATGAGCAGTTCTTC. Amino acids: CASSLGRSNEQFF.

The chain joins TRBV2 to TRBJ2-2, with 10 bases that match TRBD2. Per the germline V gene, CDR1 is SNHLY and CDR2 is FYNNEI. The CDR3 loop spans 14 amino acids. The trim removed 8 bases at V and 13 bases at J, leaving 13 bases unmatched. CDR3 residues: CASRTAGGQWRLFF. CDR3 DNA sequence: TGTGCCAGCCGCACAGCGGGGGGGCAGTGGAGGCTGTTTTTT. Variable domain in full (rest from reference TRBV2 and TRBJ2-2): EPEVTQTPSHQVTQMGQEVILRCVPISNHLYFYWYRQILGQKVEFLVSFYNNEISEKSEIFDDQFSVERPDGSNFTLKIRSTKLEDSAMYFCASRTAGGQWRLFFGEGSRLTVL.

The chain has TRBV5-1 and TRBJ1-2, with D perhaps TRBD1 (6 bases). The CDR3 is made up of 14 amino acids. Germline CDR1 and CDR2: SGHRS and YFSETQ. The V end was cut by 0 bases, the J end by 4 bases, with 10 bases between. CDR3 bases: TGCGCCAGCAGCTTGGGCGGACAGATCTATGGCTACACCTTC. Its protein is CASSLGGQIYGYTF.

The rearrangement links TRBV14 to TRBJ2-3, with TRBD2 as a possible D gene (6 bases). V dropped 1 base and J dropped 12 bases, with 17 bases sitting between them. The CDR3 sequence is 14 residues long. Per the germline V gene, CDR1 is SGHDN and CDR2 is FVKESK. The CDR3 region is CASSQGHGTYIQYF. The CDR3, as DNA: TGTGCCAGCAGCCAAGGCCACGGGACTTACATCCAGTATTTT.

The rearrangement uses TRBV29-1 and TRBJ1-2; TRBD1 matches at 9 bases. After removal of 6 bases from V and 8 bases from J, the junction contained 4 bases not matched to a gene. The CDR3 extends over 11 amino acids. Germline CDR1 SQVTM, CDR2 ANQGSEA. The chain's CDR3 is CSVDRGEGYTF. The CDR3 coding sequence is TGCAGCGTAGACAGGGGGGAGGGCTACACCTTC.

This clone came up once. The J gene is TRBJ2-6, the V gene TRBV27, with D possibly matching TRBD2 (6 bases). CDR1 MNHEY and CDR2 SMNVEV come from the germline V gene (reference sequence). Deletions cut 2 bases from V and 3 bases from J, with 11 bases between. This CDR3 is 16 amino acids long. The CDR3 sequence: CASSLSAGIGANVLTF. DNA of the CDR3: TGTGCCAGCAGTTTAAGCGCGGGGATTGGGGCCAACGTCCTGACTTTC.

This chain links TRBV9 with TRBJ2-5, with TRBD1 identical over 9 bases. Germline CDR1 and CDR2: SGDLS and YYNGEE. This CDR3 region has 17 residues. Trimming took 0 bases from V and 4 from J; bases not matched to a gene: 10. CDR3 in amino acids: CASSVGGDREARETQYF. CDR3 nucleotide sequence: TGTGCCAGCAGCGTAGGAGGGGACAGGGAGGCAAGAGAGACCCAGTACTTC.

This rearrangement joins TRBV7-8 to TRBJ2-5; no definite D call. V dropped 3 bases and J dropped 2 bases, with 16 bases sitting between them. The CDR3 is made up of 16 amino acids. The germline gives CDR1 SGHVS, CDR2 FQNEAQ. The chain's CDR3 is CASSLERQEFQETQYF. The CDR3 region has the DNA TGTGCCAGCAGCTTGGAACGTCAGGAATTTCAAGAGACCCAGTACTTC.